The sequence of this T cell receptor (beta chain) was determined in a study of blood T cell repertoires in COVID-19. Study context: In each case, the material was cDNA or gDNA derived from T cells, B-cell-depleted T cells, or PBMCs.

Sequenced by immunoSEQ multiplex PCR; TCRdb stores in-frame clones only, minus some. The sample holds 150,000 to 200,000 clones, less than 90% seen once. Per germline, CDR1 MNHNS and CDR2 SASEGT. The V end lost 3 bases, the J end lost 5 bases, and 11 bases lay between the germline ends. The CDR3 consists of 13 residues. Sequenced: peripheral blood. This chain connects TRBV6-1 to TRBJ2-7; possibly TRBD1 for D (5 bases). The TCR was taken from a woman between 65 and 79 years old with COVID-19, enrolled during active disease. CDR3 in amino acids: CASSDARAHEQYV. CDR3 nucleotides: TGTGCCAGCAGTGATGCCAGGGCCCACGAGCAGTACGTC.